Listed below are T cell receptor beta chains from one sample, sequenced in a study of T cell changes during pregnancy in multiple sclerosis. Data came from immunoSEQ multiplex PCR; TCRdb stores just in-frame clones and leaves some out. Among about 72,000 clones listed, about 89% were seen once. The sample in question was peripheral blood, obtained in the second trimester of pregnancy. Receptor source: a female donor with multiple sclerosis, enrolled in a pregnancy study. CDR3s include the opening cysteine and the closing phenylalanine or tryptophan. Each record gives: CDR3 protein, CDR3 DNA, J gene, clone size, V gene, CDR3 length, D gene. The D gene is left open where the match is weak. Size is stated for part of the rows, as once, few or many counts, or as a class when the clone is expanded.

cdr3_aa: CASSPLSGDTDTQYF
cdr3_nt: TGTGCCAGCAGCCCCCTTAGCGGGGACACAGATACGCAGTATTTT
j_call: TRBJ2-3
clone_size: NA
v_call: TRBV7-3
cdr3_length: 15
d_call: TRBD2

cdr3_aa: CASSLGTGGKEQYF
cdr3_nt: TGTGCCAGCAGCCTCGGGACAGGGGGCAAGGAGCAGTACTTC
j_call: TRBJ2-7
clone_size: NA
v_call: TRBV7-6
cdr3_length: 14
d_call: TRBD1

cdr3_aa: CASSLQGASGNTIYF
cdr3_nt: TGTGCCAGCAGTTTACAGGGGGCAAGTGGAAACACCATATATTTT
j_call: TRBJ1-3
clone_size: NA
v_call: TRBV27
cdr3_length: 15
d_call: TRBD1

cdr3_aa: CASSPGQPYEQYF
cdr3_nt: TGTGCCAGCAGCCCCGGACAGCCCTACGAGCAGTACTTC
j_call: TRBJ2-7
clone_size: once
v_call: TRBV9
cdr3_length: 13
d_call: NA

cdr3_aa: CAALSGQGIDGYTF
cdr3_nt: TGTGCCGCCCTATCGGGACAGGGGATCGATGGCTACACCTTC
j_call: TRBJ1-2
clone_size: NA
v_call: TRBV10-3
cdr3_length: 14
d_call: TRBD1

cdr3_aa: CASSPIQNSYEQYF
cdr3_nt: TGTGCCAGCTCACCGATCCAGAACTCCTACGAGCAGTACTTC
j_call: TRBJ2-7
clone_size: NA
v_call: TRBV18
cdr3_length: 14
d_call: NA

cdr3_aa: CASSQGGAGWGYTF
cdr3_nt: TGCGCCAGCAGCCAAGGCGGGGCAGGGTGGGGCTACACCTTC
j_call: TRBJ1-2
clone_size: NA
v_call: TRBV4-1
cdr3_length: 14
d_call: NA

cdr3_aa: CASSLGRTGGNTIYF
cdr3_nt: TGTGCCAGCAGCTTAGGGAGGACAGGGGGAAACACCATATATTTT
j_call: TRBJ1-3
clone_size: NA
v_call: TRBV7-9
cdr3_length: 15
d_call: TRBD1

cdr3_aa: CASSMGQGVVTEAFF
cdr3_nt: TGTGCCAGTAGTATGGGGCAGGGGGTGGTCACTGAAGCTTTCTTT
j_call: TRBJ1-1
clone_size: NA
v_call: TRBV19
cdr3_length: 15
d_call: TRBD1

cdr3_aa: CASSENSYEQYF
cdr3_nt: TGTGCCAGCAGCGAGAACTCCTACGAGCAGTACTTC
j_call: TRBJ2-7
clone_size: NA
v_call: TRBV7-2
cdr3_length: 12
d_call: NA

cdr3_aa: CASSSLPTGNTGELFF
cdr3_nt: TGTGCCAGCAGCTCCCTCCCGACAGGGAACACCGGGGAGCTGTTTTTT
j_call: TRBJ2-2
clone_size: NA
v_call: TRBV7-3
cdr3_length: 16
d_call: NA

cdr3_aa: CASSQDAGWTEAFF
cdr3_nt: TGTGCCAGCAGCCAAGATGCGGGTTGGACTGAAGCTTTCTTT
j_call: TRBJ1-1
clone_size: few
v_call: TRBV4-2
cdr3_length: 14
d_call: NA

cdr3_aa: CASSVQRASGGDNTQYF
cdr3_nt: TGCGCCAGCAGTGTGCAGAGGGCTAGCGGGGGGGATAATACGCAGTATTTT
j_call: TRBJ2-3
clone_size: NA
v_call: TRBV10-2
cdr3_length: 17
d_call: TRBD2

cdr3_aa: CASSYGPFVANYGYTF
cdr3_nt: TGTGCCAGCAGTTATGGGCCGTTCGTAGCTAACTATGGCTACACCTTC
j_call: TRBJ1-2
clone_size: NA
v_call: TRBV6-6
cdr3_length: 16
d_call: NA

cdr3_aa: CASSLGLASTDTQYF
cdr3_nt: TGTGCCAGCAGCTTGGGACTCGCTAGCACAGATACGCAGTATTTT
j_call: TRBJ2-3
clone_size: NA
v_call: TRBV5-8
cdr3_length: 15
d_call: NA

cdr3_aa: CASSDRNYEQYF
cdr3_nt: TGTGCCAGCAGTGACAGGAACTACGAGCAGTACTTC
j_call: TRBJ2-7
clone_size: NA
v_call: TRBV6-1
cdr3_length: 12
d_call: NA

cdr3_aa: CASSWGGRLGGDIQYF
cdr3_nt: TGTGCCAGCTCCTGGGGGGGACGGTTAGGAGGTGACATTCAGTACTTC
j_call: TRBJ2-4
clone_size: NA
v_call: TRBV25-1
cdr3_length: 16
d_call: TRBD2

cdr3_aa: CASTLPGGETQYF
cdr3_nt: TGTGCCAGCACCCTACCGGGGGGGGAGACCCAGTACTTC
j_call: TRBJ2-5
clone_size: NA
v_call: TRBV6-5
cdr3_length: 13
d_call: TRBD2

cdr3_aa: CASSLKTSGNEKLFF
cdr3_nt: TGTGCCAGCAGCTTAAAAACTAGCGGTAATGAAAAACTGTTTTTT
j_call: TRBJ1-4
clone_size: NA
v_call: TRBV5-4
cdr3_length: 15
d_call: NA

cdr3_aa: CATSRGGTSGGIGRVNEQFF
cdr3_nt: TGTGCCACCAGCAGAGGTGGGACTAGCGGGGGAATAGGGCGTGTGAATGAGCAGTTCTTC
j_call: TRBJ2-1
clone_size: NA
v_call: TRBV15
cdr3_length: 20
d_call: TRBD2

cdr3_aa: CASSLMMSNEKLFF
cdr3_nt: TGTGCCAGCAGCTTAATGATGAGTAATGAAAAACTGTTTTTT
j_call: TRBJ1-4
clone_size: NA
v_call: TRBV7-9
cdr3_length: 14
d_call: NA

cdr3_aa: CASSFRPGQGYEQYF
cdr3_nt: TGTGCCAGCAGCTTCAGGCCGGGACAGGGCTACGAGCAGTACTTC
j_call: TRBJ2-7
clone_size: NA
v_call: TRBV11-2
cdr3_length: 15
d_call: TRBD1

cdr3_aa: CASSPFSTLGEYEQYF
cdr3_nt: TGTGCCAGCTCACCCTTCAGTACTTTAGGGGAATACGAGCAGTACTTC
j_call: TRBJ2-7
clone_size: NA
v_call: TRBV18
cdr3_length: 16
d_call: NA

cdr3_aa: CASSPPSSYEQYF
cdr3_nt: TGTGCCAGCTCACCACCGAGCTCCTACGAGCAGTACTTC
j_call: TRBJ2-7
clone_size: NA
v_call: TRBV18
cdr3_length: 13
d_call: NA

cdr3_aa: CAISQTGVKPQHF
cdr3_nt: TGTGCCATCAGTCAGACAGGGGTTAAGCCCCAGCATTTT
j_call: TRBJ1-5
clone_size: NA
v_call: TRBV10-3
cdr3_length: 13
d_call: TRBD1

cdr3_aa: CASSLTSGGLSYEQYF
cdr3_nt: TGTGCCAGCAGCTTAACTAGCGGGGGCCTATCCTACGAGCAGTACTTC
j_call: TRBJ2-7
clone_size: NA
v_call: TRBV7-2
cdr3_length: 16
d_call: TRBD2

cdr3_aa: CASRVSTNTEAFF
cdr3_nt: TGTGCCAGTAGGGTCTCTACGAACACTGAAGCTTTCTTT
j_call: TRBJ1-1
clone_size: NA
v_call: TRBV19
cdr3_length: 13
d_call: NA

cdr3_aa: CASRREAGSPGELFF
cdr3_nt: TGTGCCAGCAGACGGGAGGCGGGCTCCCCCGGGGAGCTGTTTTTT
j_call: TRBJ2-2
clone_size: NA
v_call: TRBV13
cdr3_length: 15
d_call: TRBD2

cdr3_aa: CASSLGAGESYEQYF
cdr3_nt: TGTGCCAGCAGCTTAGGGGCGGGGGAATCCTACGAGCAGTACTTC
j_call: TRBJ2-7
clone_size: once
v_call: TRBV7-6
cdr3_length: 15
d_call: TRBD2

cdr3_aa: CAGTDRPNYGYTF
cdr3_nt: TGTGCCGGGACGGACAGACCTAACTATGGCTACACCTTC
j_call: TRBJ1-2
clone_size: NA
v_call: TRBV7-2
cdr3_length: 13
d_call: NA

cdr3_aa: CASSFRQGGGYTF
cdr3_nt: TGTGCCAGCAGTTTTCGACAGGGGGGAGGCTACACCTTC
j_call: TRBJ1-2
clone_size: once
v_call: TRBV6-5
cdr3_length: 13
d_call: TRBD1

cdr3_aa: CASSPAREVFTEAFF
cdr3_nt: TGTGCCAGCTCACCGGCTCGGGAAGTGTTCACTGAAGCTTTCTTT
j_call: TRBJ1-1
clone_size: once
v_call: TRBV18
cdr3_length: 15
d_call: NA

cdr3_aa: CASSLVVAGGPDTQYF
cdr3_nt: TGCGCCAGCAGCTTGGTGGTAGCGGGGGGGCCCGATACGCAGTATTTT
j_call: TRBJ2-3
clone_size: NA
v_call: TRBV5-1
cdr3_length: 16
d_call: TRBD2

cdr3_aa: CGGEIAGVGTDTQYF
cdr3_nt: TGCGGGGGGGAGATAGCGGGGGTCGGTACAGATACGCAGTATTTT
j_call: TRBJ2-3
clone_size: NA
v_call: TRBV29-1
cdr3_length: 15
d_call: TRBD2

cdr3_aa: CASSPTVGGDRINEQFF
cdr3_nt: TGTGCCAGCAGCCCCACGGTGGGGGGTGATCGAATCAATGAGCAGTTCTTC
j_call: TRBJ2-1
clone_size: NA
v_call: TRBV11-2
cdr3_length: 17
d_call: NA

cdr3_aa: CASSSPPGTGRTEQYF
cdr3_nt: TGTGCCAGCAGCTCCCCTCCAGGGACAGGGAGGACCGAGCAGTACTTC
j_call: TRBJ2-7
clone_size: NA
v_call: TRBV7-9
cdr3_length: 16
d_call: TRBD1

cdr3_aa: CATLDRARAKNIQYF
cdr3_nt: TGTGCCACCCTTGACAGGGCGAGAGCCAAAAACATTCAGTACTTC
j_call: TRBJ2-4
clone_size: few
v_call: TRBV15
cdr3_length: 15
d_call: TRBD1

cdr3_aa: CASSQDGLAEFF
cdr3_nt: TGTGCCAGCAGCCAAGATGGACTAGCAGAGTTCTTC
j_call: TRBJ2-1
clone_size: once
v_call: TRBV4-2
cdr3_length: 12
d_call: TRBD2

cdr3_aa: CSATPADTQYF
cdr3_nt: TGCAGTGCTACCCCGGCAGATACGCAGTATTTT
j_call: TRBJ2-3
clone_size: NA
v_call: TRBV20-1
cdr3_length: 11
d_call: NA

cdr3_aa: CASSSLRQGGYAFF
cdr3_nt: TGTGCCAGCAGCTCCCTCCGACAGGGGGGTTACGCTTTCTTT
j_call: TRBJ1-1
clone_size: NA
v_call: TRBV11-2
cdr3_length: 14
d_call: TRBD1

cdr3_aa: CASSENRASEAFF
cdr3_nt: TGTGCCAGCTCAGAAAACAGGGCCTCTGAAGCTTTCTTT
j_call: TRBJ1-1
clone_size: NA
v_call: TRBV18
cdr3_length: 13
d_call: NA

cdr3_aa: CASSPQRGSHYEQYF
cdr3_nt: TGTGCCAGCAGCCCCCAGCGGGGGTCCCACTACGAGCAGTACTTC
j_call: TRBJ2-7
clone_size: once
v_call: TRBV7-2
cdr3_length: 15
d_call: TRBD2

cdr3_aa: CASRLPGQGMTNYGYTF
cdr3_nt: TGTGCCAGTAGACTACCGGGACAGGGGATGACTAACTATGGCTACACCTTC
j_call: TRBJ1-2
clone_size: few
v_call: TRBV19
cdr3_length: 17
d_call: TRBD1

cdr3_aa: CASSFLLETQYF
cdr3_nt: TGTGCCAGCAGCTTTCTTTTAGAGACCCAGTACTTC
j_call: TRBJ2-5
clone_size: NA
v_call: TRBV6-6
cdr3_length: 12
d_call: NA

cdr3_aa: CASSWASYNEQFF
cdr3_nt: TGTGCCAGCTCGTGGGCGTCCTACAATGAGCAGTTCTTC
j_call: TRBJ2-1
clone_size: NA
v_call: TRBV2
cdr3_length: 13
d_call: NA

cdr3_aa: CASSLGGGGVETQYF
cdr3_nt: TGTGCCAGCAGCTTAGGCGGCGGGGGGGTGGAGACCCAGTACTTC
j_call: TRBJ2-5
clone_size: NA
v_call: TRBV11-2
cdr3_length: 15
d_call: TRBD2

cdr3_aa: CASTYRGTVNTEAFF
cdr3_nt: TGTGCCAGTACCTACCGAGGGACAGTGAACACTGAAGCTTTCTTT
j_call: TRBJ1-1
clone_size: NA
v_call: TRBV19
cdr3_length: 15
d_call: TRBD1

cdr3_aa: CASSLALAGAHTGELFF
cdr3_nt: TGTGCCAGCAGCTTAGCACTAGCGGGGGCACACACCGGGGAGCTGTTTTTT
j_call: TRBJ2-2
clone_size: NA
v_call: TRBV11-3
cdr3_length: 17
d_call: TRBD2

cdr3_aa: CASSSRTGGYGYTF
cdr3_nt: TGTGCCAGCAGCAGCCGGACAGGCGGGTATGGCTACACCTTC
j_call: TRBJ1-2
clone_size: NA
v_call: TRBV7-3
cdr3_length: 14
d_call: TRBD1

cdr3_aa: CASSVLGEGNTEAFF
cdr3_nt: TGTGCCAGCAGCGTACTAGGGGAGGGAAACACTGAAGCTTTCTTT
j_call: TRBJ1-1
clone_size: NA
v_call: TRBV9
cdr3_length: 15
d_call: NA

cdr3_aa: CASRPTGPGNTIYF
cdr3_nt: TGTGCCAGCAGACCGACAGGGCCTGGAAACACCATATATTTT
j_call: TRBJ1-3
clone_size: NA
v_call: TRBV5-4
cdr3_length: 14
d_call: TRBD1

cdr3_aa: CASSPPGGQPQHF
cdr3_nt: TGTGCCAGCTCACCACCGGGGGGTCAGCCCCAGCATTTT
j_call: TRBJ1-5
clone_size: NA
v_call: TRBV18
cdr3_length: 13
d_call: NA

cdr3_aa: CASSLEGQGNRELFF
cdr3_nt: TGTGCCAGCAGCTTGGAGGGACAGGGGAACCGGGAGCTGTTTTTT
j_call: TRBJ2-2
clone_size: once
v_call: TRBV7-2
cdr3_length: 15
d_call: TRBD1

cdr3_aa: CATKFEAYEKLFF
cdr3_nt: TGTGCCACCAAATTCGAGGCGTATGAAAAACTGTTTTTT
j_call: TRBJ1-4
clone_size: NA
v_call: TRBV7-2
cdr3_length: 13
d_call: NA

cdr3_aa: CASSMGGTGQPQHF
cdr3_nt: TGTGCCAGCAGCATGGGGGGAACCGGTCAGCCCCAGCATTTT
j_call: TRBJ1-5
clone_size: NA
v_call: TRBV7-9
cdr3_length: 14
d_call: NA

cdr3_aa: CASSGAGTGINQPQHF
cdr3_nt: TGTGCCAGCAGCGGGGCCGGGACAGGGATAAATCAGCCCCAGCATTTT
j_call: TRBJ1-5
clone_size: NA
v_call: TRBV9
cdr3_length: 16
d_call: TRBD1

cdr3_aa: CASSPTGGGQPQHF
cdr3_nt: TGTGCCAGCAGCCCAACAGGGGGCGGTCAGCCCCAGCATTTT
j_call: TRBJ1-5
clone_size: NA
v_call: TRBV6-5
cdr3_length: 14
d_call: TRBD1

cdr3_aa: CASSLRGQGHAEQYF
cdr3_nt: TGTGCCAGCAGCCTTCGAGGACAGGGCCACGCGGAGCAGTACTTC
j_call: TRBJ2-7
clone_size: NA
v_call: TRBV16
cdr3_length: 15
d_call: TRBD1

cdr3_aa: CASLSGQGSSYNSPLHF
cdr3_nt: TGTGCCAGCCTCTCTGGACAGGGGAGCTCCTATAATTCACCCCTCCACTTT
j_call: TRBJ1-6
clone_size: NA
v_call: TRBV2
cdr3_length: 17
d_call: TRBD1